Listed here is a single T cell receptor (beta chain). Its specificity is not known. These data come from a study of OX40 agonist ivuxolimab in advanced cancers. The protocol was immunoSEQ multiplex PCR, while the TCRdb copy is restricted to in-frame clones and leaves out a portion. The sample has tens of thousands of clones; nearly 95% are singletons. Study findings and constraints: There were, on average, more expanded clones in CD8+ T cells than in CD4+. Some patients without response likewise showed low normalized clonal expansion.

V lost 1 base to trimming and J lost 3 bases; unmatched junction nucleotides: 3. There are 14 residues in the CDR3. Germline V gene data show CDR1 as SGHAT and CDR2 as FQNNGV. The chain carries TRBV11-2 and TRBJ2-7; the match to TRBD2 covers 7 bases. The sample here was CD4+ or CD8+ T cells sorted from blood, taken in a trial of the OX40 agonist ivuxolimab. This TCR was recovered from an adult with an advanced solid tumor such as melanoma, head and neck, liver or kidney cancer. The CDR3 protein is CASSLGGDYYEQYF. The CDR3 coding sequence is TGTGCCAGCAGCTTAGGTGGGGACTACTACGAGCAGTACTTC.